These 24 T cell receptor beta chains came from one sample sequenced in a study of T cell clonality in common variable immunodeficiency. The assay was immunoSEQ multiplex PCR, and TCRdb's table has in-frame clones only and misses some. The sample holds around 45,000 clones, and no clone turns up only once. The specimen sequenced was peripheral blood mononuclear cells. These receptors originate from a person aged 18 to 70 in good health.

This clone was found many times. The read halts 3 residues ahead of the CDR3 end, with the missing end drawn from the germline J gene. The chain carries TRBV28 and TRBJ2-5, with 8 nucleotides matching TRBD1. The CDR3 is 19 residues long. Trimming at V came to 0 bases and at J to 3 bases, leaving 15 bases not matched to a gene. In germline, CDR1 is MDHEN, CDR2 SYDVKM. CDR3 protein: CASSLWADWQGAWKETQYF. The sequenced part of the CDR3 DNA is TGTGCCAGCAGTTTATGGGCCGATTGGCAGGGGGCCTGGAAAGAGACC.

In its sample, this clone was seen many times. Coverage ceases 3 residues before the CDR3 finishes, and the germline J gene fills in the end. The chain couples TRBV11-2 to TRBJ1-1, with D possibly TRBD1 on 6 matching bases. This CDR3 spans 13 amino acids. Germline V lookup: CDR1 SGHAT, CDR2 FQNNGV. The covered CDR3 bases are TGTGCCAGCAGCGCGCTTCAGGGGTTGATG. As protein: CASSALQGLM. The CDR3 as a whole reads CASSALQGLMAFF.

This clone was seen repeatedly, ten times or more. The read finishes 3 residues shy of the CDR3 end, and the germline J gene is used to complete it. This sequence joins TRBV20-1 and TRBJ2-7; D may be TRBD1 (6 bases). Germline CDR1 and CDR2: DFQATT and SNEGSKA (reference sequence). Trimming took 3 bases from V and 1 from J, leaving 19 bases between them. The CDR3 sequence is 16 residues long. CDR3 DNA, as far as it was read: TGCAGTGCTAGGCCCATTTCCGGGACATCATCCTACGAG. It is translated as CSARPISGTSSYE. In full, the CDR3 reads CSARPISGTSSYEQYF.

This clone occurred many times. The CDR3 extends 3 residues past the end of the read, so its final part is completed from the germline J gene. The V call is TRBV28, the J call TRBJ2-7, with 10 nucleotides matching TRBD1. The CDR3 sequence is 16 residues long. Germline V gene lookup returns CDR1 MDHEN and CDR2 SYDVKM. The junction had 7 bases not matched to a gene; V was cut back by 4 bases and J by 1 base. The sequenced CDR3 bases are TGTGCCAGCAGTTCGCCCCGACAGGGGGCTTCCTACGAG. This sequence encodes CASSSPRQGASYE. The whole CDR3 protein reads CASSSPRQGASYEQYF.

This clone appeared many times. The CDR3 goes on 3 residues after the read ends, and that part is filled in from the germline J gene. The chain is built from TRBV18 and TRBJ2-3; D may be TRBD2 (6 bases). Deletions cut 2 bases from V and 2 bases from J, with 11 bases between. This CDR3 is built from 15 residues. The germline gives CDR1 KGHSH, CDR2 LQKENI. The DNA read from the CDR3 is TGTGCCAGCTCACCAAGTAGCGGCTACACAGATACG. It yields the protein CASSPSSGYTDT. The entire CDR3 reads CASSPSSGYTDTQYF.

This clone was observed many times. The sequenced part of the CDR3 DNA is TGTGCCAGCAGCCAAGACAGGGGAGACACTGAA. Amino acids: CASSQDRGDTE. The entire CDR3 protein reads CASSQDRGDTEAFF. This chain links TRBV7-9 with TRBJ1-1; 8 bases fit TRBD1. The read finishes 3 residues shy of the CDR3 end, and the germline J gene is used to complete it. The CDR3 loop spans 14 amino acids. Germline loops: CDR1 SEHNR, CDR2 FQNEAQ (reference sequence). The J segment lost 3 bases and the V segment lost 5 bases, leaving 5 bases of the junction unmatched.

The table lists this clone with many counts. Coverage ceases 3 residues before the CDR3 finishes, and the germline J gene fills in the end. This rearrangement joins TRBV20-1 to TRBJ1-6; D possibly corresponds to TRBD1 (5 bases). This CDR3 comprises 12 residues. V lost 1 base and J lost 8, with 6 bases in between. In germline, CDR1 is DFQATT, CDR2 SNEGSKA (reference sequence). CDR3: CSARGGDSPLHF. The sequenced CDR3 bases are TGCAGTGCTAGAGGGGGGGATTCACCC.

At least ten counts were recorded for this clone. The CDR3 end falls 3 residues outside the read, so it is completed with the germline J gene. The V call is TRBV12-3 or TRBV12-4, the J call TRBJ1-1; 12 bases line up with TRBD1. There are 17 residues in the CDR3. After removal of 6 bases from V and 5 bases from J, the junction contained 13 bases not matched to a gene. CDR3 region: CASRIGTGGADRTEAFF. Partial CDR3 DNA: TGTGCCAGCAGGATAGGGACAGGGGGCGCAGATCGAACTGAA.

Many counts were recorded for this clone. The DNA ends 3 residues before the CDR3 does, and the rest of the CDR3 is filled in from the germline J gene. The chain uses TRBV7-6 and TRBJ2-7, with 9 bases identical to TRBD1. CDR3 length: 17 amino acids. Germline V lookup: CDR1 SGHVS, CDR2 FNYEAQ. Trimming took 4 bases from V and 0 from J; bases not matched to a gene: 10. The CDR3 spells CASSCGGDRETSYEQYF. The sequenced CDR3 bases are TGTGCCAGCAGCTGTGGGGGGGACAGGGAAACCTCCTACGAG.

This clone occurred many times. The read terminates 3 residues before the CDR3 end, so the remaining end is supplied by the germline J gene. V gene TRBV3-1 (or the pseudogene TRBV3-2) combines with J gene TRBJ2-3, with 11 bases matching TRBD1. The CDR3 sequence is 16 residues long. Losses at the gene ends were 1 base for V and 4 bases for J; bases not matched to a gene: 4. The V gene's germline CDR1 is LGHDT and CDR2 YNNKEL (reference sequence). The DNA read from the CDR3 is TGTGCCAGCAGCCAAGCGGACAGGGGGCCCGCAGATACG. Protein product: CASSQADRGPADT. The full-length CDR3 reads as CASSQADRGPADTQYF.

This clone has only a few counts. This CDR3 reads CASRFSGGFNTGELFF. CDR3 DNA (partial): TGTGCCAGCAGATTTAGCGGGGGGTTTAACACCGGGGAG. The J gene is TRBJ2-2, the V gene TRBV6-2 or TRBV6-3, with 10 bases identical to TRBD2. The CDR3 is cut off 3 residues early in the read; its end comes from the germline J gene. Germline trimming cut 6 bases from V and 2 bases from J; bases unmatched to any gene: 6. Germline CDR1 MNHEY, CDR2 SVGEGT. The CDR3 runs 16 residues.

This clone was detected many times. CDR3 DNA (partial): TGCAGCGTCAGCGGGGACAAAGGACTAGCGACCCAAGAGACC. This gives the protein CSVSGDKGLATQET. The full CDR3 is CSVSGDKGLATQETQYF. The chain recombines TRBV29-1 with TRBJ2-5; 9 bases align to TRBD2. The read terminates 3 residues ahead of where the CDR3 ends, so the germline J gene completes it. This CDR3 has 17 amino acids. Trimming at V came to 6 bases and at J to 1 base, leaving 15 bases not matched to a gene. Looked up from germline, CDR1 is SQVTM and CDR2 is ANQGSEA. Drawing the rest from reference TRBV29-1 and TRBJ2-5, the complete variable domain is SAVISQKPSRDICQRGTSLTIQCQVDSQVTMMFWYRQQPGQSLTLIATANQGSEATYESGFVIDKFPISRPNLTFSTLTVSNMSPEDSSIYLCSVSGDKGLATQETQYFGPGTRLLVL.

This clone was observed many times. The read falls 3 residues short of the CDR3 end, and the missing part is taken from the germline J gene. The chain employs TRBV28 and TRBJ1-5; 8 bases align to TRBD1. The germline gives CDR1 MDHEN, CDR2 SYDVKM. V lost 4 bases and J lost 5; bases outside the gene matches: 7. CDR3 length: 15 residues. The CDR3 region is CASSSQGAGYQPQHF. The sequenced part of the CDR3 DNA is TGTGCCAGCAGTTCTCAGGGGGCGGGATATCAGCCC.

The sample holds many counts of this clone. The read is 3 residues too short to cover the CDR3 end, so that end is filled in from the germline J gene. V usage is TRBV4-2 and J usage is TRBJ2-3, with 7 bases lining up with TRBD2. The CDR3 runs to 15 residues. The V gene's germline CDR1 is LGHNA and CDR2 YNFKEQ. The J segment lost 5 bases and the V segment lost 1 base, leaving 6 bases of the junction unmatched. The CDR3 DNA, read in part, is TGTGCCAGCAGCCAAGCCGCGGGGAGGGTAGATACG. Its protein product is CASSQAAGRVDT. The whole CDR3 protein is CASSQAAGRVDTQYF.

This clone came up many times. The CDR3 end is not reached by the read, which stops 3 residues before it; the germline J gene fills it in. This sequence joins TRBV12-3 or TRBV12-4 and TRBJ1-2; D uncertain. The CDR3 extends over 14 amino acids. Between the trimmed V and J ends, which lost 2 bases and 7 bases, there was a span of 14 bases. The CDR3 is CASSLSPGLVGYTF. The sequenced CDR3 bases are TGTGCCAGCAGTTTATCTCCGGGTTTGGTTGGC.

This clone showed up many times. With the read ending 3 residues before the CDR3 end, the germline J gene is used to fill in that end. This chain joins TRBV2 and TRBJ2-2; D unclear. The CDR3 runs 13 residues. V lost 3 bases, J lost 7 bases, and 9 bases lay in between. Per germline, CDR1 SNHLY and CDR2 FYNNEI. The chain's CDR3 is CASSDGFNGELFF. CDR3 DNA, as far as it was read: TGTGCCAGCAGTGATGGCTTTAACGGGGAG.

In this sample, this clone turned up many times. Read data end 3 residues before the CDR3 end; the end is taken from the germline J gene. The chain uses TRBV19 and TRBJ1-2; a possible D gene is TRBD1 (5 bases). This CDR3 is 18 amino acids long. Germline V gene lookup returns CDR1 LNHDA and CDR2 SQIVND (reference sequence). V lost 2 bases to trimming and J lost 1 base, with 20 bases between them. Partial CDR3 DNA: TGTGCCAGTAGTATATCGACAGCCATTATGCTCCTTAACTATGGC. The encoded protein is CASSISTAIMLLNYG. The whole CDR3 sequence is CASSISTAIMLLNYGYTF. The variable domain in full, with the rest retrieved from reference TRBV19 and TRBJ1-2, is DGGITQSPKYLFRKEGQNVTLSCEQNLNHDAMYWYRQDPGQGLRLIYYSQIVNDFQKGDIAEGYSVSREKKESFPLTVTSAQKNPTAFYLCASSISTAIMLLNYGYTFGSGTRLTVV.

The sample holds many counts of this clone. Read sequence stops 3 residues before the CDR3 end, and the germline J gene provides the missing end. This chain uses TRBV6-1 with TRBJ2-3, with 15 bases fitting TRBD2. V lost 4 bases and J lost 5; bases outside the gene matches: 4. Germline values: CDR1 MNHNS, CDR2 SASEGT. The CDR3 sequence is 16 residues long. The CDR3 here is CASSVWGLAGGDTQYF. CDR3 DNA, as far as it was read: TGTGCCAGCAGTGTATGGGGACTAGCGGGAGGAGATACG.

The sample holds many counts of this clone. The read terminates 3 residues before the CDR3 end, so the remaining end is supplied by the germline J gene. V usage is TRBV4-1 and J usage is TRBJ2-1; TRBD2 matches at 7 bases. The germline CDR1 and CDR2 sequences are MGHRA and YSYEKL. V lost 4 bases, J lost 3 bases, and 6 bases stayed unmatched. The CDR3 has 15 amino acids. The DNA read from the CDR3 is TGCGCCAGCAGCCCGCGGGAGTTTAGCTACAATGAG. Protein sequence: CASSPREFSYNE. The complete CDR3 protein is CASSPREFSYNEQFF.

This clone was picked up many times. The read stops 3 residues short of the end of the CDR3; the missing end is completed from the germline J gene. V gene TRBV12-3 or TRBV12-4 combines with J gene TRBJ1-5; D possibly corresponds to TRBD1 (5 bases). There are 14 residues in the CDR3. Trimming left V 3 bases short and J 5 bases short, with 11 bases between. This CDR3 reads CASSLFTGDQPQHF. CDR3 DNA (partial): TGTGCCAGCAGTTTGTTTACGGGGGATCAGCCC.

This clone was seen ten or more times. Read data end 3 residues before the CDR3 end; the end is taken from the germline J gene. The rearrangement joins TRBV7-3 to TRBJ2-7; the D gene is possibly TRBD2 (6 bases). The CDR3 consists of 15 residues. The ends were cut back, 5 bases at V and 4 bases at J, with 18 bases in the middle. Germline V lookup: CDR1 SGHTA, CDR2 FQGTGA. CDR3 bases read: TGTGCCAGCAGCCTCGGAAGGGGCGGAGGGTACGAG. Translation: CASSLGRGGGYE. The CDR3 as a whole reads CASSLGRGGGYEQYF. The variable domain in full, completed from reference TRBV7-3 and TRBJ2-7, reads GAGVSQTPSNKVTEKGKYVELRCDPISGHTALYWYRQSLGQGPEFLIYFQGTGAADDSGLPNDRFFAVRPEGSVSTLKIQRTERGDSAVYLCASSLGRGGGYEQYFGPGTRLTVT.

This clone was seen many times. The read gets to within 3 residues of the CDR3 end, and the germline J gene fills in the rest. V and J are TRBV18 and TRBJ2-3; 7 bases align to TRBD1. V lost 5 bases and J lost 5; bases outside the gene matches: 10. This CDR3 contains 15 residues. The germline CDR1 and CDR2 sequences are KGHSH and LQKENI. CDR3 DNA, as far as it was read: TGTGCCAGCTCAACCTCGACAGGGTACAGAGATACG. It codes for CASSTSTGYRDT. The whole CDR3 sequence is CASSTSTGYRDTQYF. The variable domain in full, completed from reference TRBV18 and TRBJ2-3, reads NAGVMQNPRHLVRRRGQEARLRCSPMKGHSHVYWYRQLPEEGLKFMVYLQKENIIDESGMPKERFSAEFPKEGPSILRIQQVVRGDSAAYFCASSTSTGYRDTQYFGPGTRLTVL.

In this sample, this clone turned up many times. The CDR3 extends 3 residues past the end of the read, so its final part is completed from the germline J gene. The chain couples TRBV20-1 to TRBJ2-7; D possibly corresponds to TRBD1 (6 bases). Trimming stripped 5 bases from V and 6 bases from J, with 20 bases between. CDR3 length equals 14 residues. Looked up from germline, CDR1 is DFQATT and CDR2 is SNEGSKA (reference sequence). The sequenced CDR3 bases are TGCAGTGCTTCCGGACAGCTTAAGGGGTCCGAG. It yields the protein CSASGQLKGSE. The complete CDR3 reads CSASGQLKGSEQYF.

This clone was counted ten times or more. From the germline J gene comes the end of the CDR3, since the read stops 3 residues before it. The chain recombines TRBV6-2 or TRBV6-3 with TRBJ2-1; D is unresolved. With 6 bases removed from V and 1 base from J, the gap between germline ends came to 10 bases. Germline CDR1 is MNHEY and CDR2 is SVGEGT. This CDR3 comprises 14 residues. CDR3 bases read: TGTGCCAGCAGGATTAGAGCTTCCTACAATGAG. Encoded protein: CASRIRASYNE. The whole CDR3 protein reads CASRIRASYNEQFF.